The source of this TCR beta chain is a study of blood T cell repertoires in COVID-19. Study-wide context: The cDNA or gDNA used as material had been derived from T cells, B-cell-depleted T cells, or PBMCs.

As handled by the study authors: Cell counts per sample came from amplifying reference gene primers. Repertoires were generated with immunoSEQ multiplex PCR, while TCRdb's copy carries only in-frame clones and drops some. V and J calls and clone size are as listed in that table; D and trimming were resolved from the DNA. The sample carries 150,000 to 200,000 clones, 80% to 85% recorded once. The CDR3 is 12 residues long. Germline V CDR1 and CDR2: SGDLS, YYNGEE. Trimming cost V 1 base and J 7 bases, with 6 bases left between them. The source material was peripheral blood. V usage is TRBV9 and J usage is TRBJ2-1; no clear D. This TCR was sampled from a woman between 40 and 55 years old with acute or convalescent COVID-19. The chain's CDR3 is CASSVILNEQFF. CDR3 DNA: TGTGCCAGCAGCGTAATCCTAAATGAGCAGTTCTTC.